This TCR beta chain stems from a study of blood T cell repertoires in COVID-19. The wider study: Italy, Spain and the United States were the sources of the convalescent and acute COVID-19 samples. Sources were T cells, B-cell-depleted T cells, or PBMCs; the material itself was cDNA or gDNA.

Germline CDR1 reads LNHDA; CDR2 reads SQIVND (reference sequence). V was clipped by 3 bases and J by 4 bases; unmatched bases: 4. CDR3 length: 15 amino acids. TCRdb's copy holds only in-frame clones and misses some; the assay was immunoSEQ multiplex PCR. The sample has over 150,000 clones; about 88% are singletons. This TCR was recovered from a man aged 50 or older with COVID-19, enrolled during active disease. This chain joins TRBV19 and TRBJ2-5; 11 bases agree with TRBD2. The sample consisted of peripheral blood. This chain's CDR3 is CASSMGLAGGETQYF. As DNA, the CDR3 is TGTGCCAGTAGTATGGGGCTAGCGGGAGGAGAGACCCAGTACTTC. The entire variable domain, with the rest obtained from reference TRBV19 and TRBJ2-5, is as follows: DGGITQSPKYLFRKEGQNVTLSCEQNLNHDAMYWYRQDPGQGLRLIYYSQIVNDFQKGDIAEGYSVSREKKESFPLTVTSAQKNPTAFYLCASSMGLAGGETQYFGPGTRLLVL.